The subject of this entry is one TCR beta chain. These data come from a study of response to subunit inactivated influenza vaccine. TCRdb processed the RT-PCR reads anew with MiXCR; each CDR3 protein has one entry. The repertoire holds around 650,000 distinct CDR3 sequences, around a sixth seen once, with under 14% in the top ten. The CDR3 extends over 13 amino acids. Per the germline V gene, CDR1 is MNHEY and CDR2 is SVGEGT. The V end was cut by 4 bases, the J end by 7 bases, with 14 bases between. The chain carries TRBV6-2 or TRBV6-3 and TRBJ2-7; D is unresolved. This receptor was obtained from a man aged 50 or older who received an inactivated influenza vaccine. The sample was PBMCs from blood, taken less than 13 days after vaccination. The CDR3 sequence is CASSFQTGREQYF. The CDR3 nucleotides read TGTGCCAGCAGTTTCCAGACCGGCCGGGAGCAGTACTTC.